This T cell receptor beta chain emerged from a study of T cell changes during pregnancy in multiple sclerosis. This CDR3 has 15 residues. V was cut by 1 base and J by 0 bases, with 10 bases left in between. In germline, CDR1 is LNHDA, CDR2 SQIVND (reference sequence). Profiled with immunoSEQ multiplex PCR; TCRdb holds only in-frame clones, not every one. The table records some 70,000 clones, roughly 94% of them present only once. This sequence was found in a female donor in good health, enrolled as a control in a pregnancy study. The starting material was peripheral blood, obtained in the second trimester of pregnancy. The rearrangement uses TRBV19 and TRBJ2-7; TRBD2 is a possible D gene (6 bases). CDR3 DNA sequence: TGTGCCAGTAGTATAGTAGCGGAAAGCTCCTACGAGCAGTACTTC. It specifies CASSIVAESSYEQYF.